This is a list of T cell receptor beta chains from one sample in a study of cytomegalovirus exposure and HLA in healthy donors. Only in-frame clones appear in the TCRdb table, and some are missing; sequencing was by immunoSEQ multiplex PCR. The sample lists 100,000 to 150,000 clones, around 80% occurring once. Sequencing was done on a sample of PBMCs. The receptor set was obtained from a woman aged 30 to 39 in good health and CMV-seronegative. The CDR3 runs from the conserved cysteine through the conserved F or W. D genes are given only for firm matches. Rows may omit the clone size; those that give it use once, few, many or a size class.

TRBV13	-	TRBJ1-5	-	CASSLGRGNQPQHF	TGTGCCAGCAGCTTGGGGCGGGGTAATCAGCCCCAGCATTTT
TRBV5-1	TRBD2	TRBJ2-5	-	CASSLGTSGSETQYF	TGCGCCAGCAGCTTAGGGACTAGCGGGAGCGAGACCCAGTACTTC
TRBV5-1	TRBD2	TRBJ2-1	few	CASSPGLARLDEQFF	TGCGCCAGCAGCCCAGGACTAGCTCGTCTCGATGAGCAGTTCTTC
TRBV12-5	-	TRBJ2-1	-	CASGSGDRPGPGSGHEQFF	TGTGCTAGTGGTTCGGGGGATCGACCGGGGCCGGGTTCTGGGCATGAGCAGTTCTTC
TRBV4-2	-	TRBJ1-2	-	CASSQATGPNYGYTF	TGTGCCAGCAGCCAGGCAACAGGGCCAAACTATGGCTACACCTTC
TRBV5-1	-	TRBJ2-6	-	CASTQEPAGAGANVLTF	TGCGCCAGCACCCAGGAACCCGCAGGGGCTGGGGCCAACGTCCTGACTTTC
TRBV7-2	-	TRBJ2-5	-	CASSLGTGPETQYF	TGTGCCAGCAGCTTAGGTACAGGGCCAGAGACCCAGTACTTC
TRBV18	-	TRBJ2-2	-	CASSFRDSVTGELFF	TGTGCCAGCTCATTTAGGGACTCCGTCACCGGGGAGCTGTTTTTT
TRBV12-2	-	TRBJ2-1	-	CASRLARLSGSVLWINEQFF	TGTGCAAGTCGCTTAGCGCGACTAAGCGGGAGTGTTTTGTGGATCAATGAGCAGTTCTTC
TRBV4-1	-	TRBJ2-5	-	CASSHEEGRETQYF	TGCGCCAGCAGCCATGAGGAGGGGCGGGAGACCCAGTACTTC
TRBV2	-	TRBJ1-5	-	CASSELAYNQPQHF	TGTGCCAGCAGTGAATTAGCCTACAATCAGCCCCAGCATTTT
TRBV25-1	TRBD1	TRBJ1-1	-	CASSGWTGLNTEAFF	TGTGCCAGCAGTGGCTGGACAGGATTGAACACTGAAGCTTTCTTT
TRBV6-6	TRBD1	TRBJ2-7	-	CASNPGQNYEQYF	TGTGCCAGCAATCCGGGACAGAATTACGAGCAGTACTTC
TRBV7-9	TRBD2	TRBJ2-5	-	CASSSIAGGPQETQYF	TGTGCCAGCAGCTCAATAGCGGGAGGACCACAAGAGACCCAGTACTTC
TRBV5-1	-	TRBJ1-4	-	CASSQTPERTNEKLFF	TGCGCCAGCAGCCAGACCCCAGAGAGGACTAATGAAAAACTGTTTTTT
TRBV18	-	TRBJ2-5	-	CASSPRLEETQYF	TGTGCCAGCTCACCGAGGTTAGAAGAGACCCAGTACTTC
TRBV11-2	TRBD1	TRBJ1-1	-	CASSGRTGENTEAFF	TGTGCCAGCAGCGGGCGGACAGGAGAGAACACTGAAGCTTTCTTT
TRBV18	-	TRBJ1-2	-	CASSPRARPEGYTF	TGTGCCAGCTCACCACGTGCCAGACCGGAGGGCTACACCTTC